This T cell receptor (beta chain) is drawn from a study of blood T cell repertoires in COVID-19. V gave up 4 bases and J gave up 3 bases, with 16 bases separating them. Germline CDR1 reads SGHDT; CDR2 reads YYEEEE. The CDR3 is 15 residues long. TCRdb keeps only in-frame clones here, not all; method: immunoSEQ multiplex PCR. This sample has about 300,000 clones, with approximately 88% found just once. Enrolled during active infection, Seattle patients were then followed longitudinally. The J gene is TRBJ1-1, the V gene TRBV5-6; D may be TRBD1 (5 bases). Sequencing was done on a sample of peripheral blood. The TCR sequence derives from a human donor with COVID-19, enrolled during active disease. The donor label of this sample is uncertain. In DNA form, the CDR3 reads TGTGCCAGCAGCCCCGATCTTGGAGGGGACACTGAAGCTTTCTTT. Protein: CASSPDLGGDTEAFF.